A selection of T cell receptor beta chains follows, all from one sample in a study of control samples from healthy donors and cancer patients. The method was immunoSEQ multiplex PCR; TCRdb's version includes in-frame clones alone and lacks a portion of them. The table shows about 120,000 clones, with around nine tenths occurring only once. The sequencing sample was made of blood. These TCRs come from a young man in good health. CDR3s include the opening cysteine and the closing phenylalanine or tryptophan. A D gene is named only where the DNA matches it firmly. Where a row states a size, it is once, few, many or the class of an expanded clone; other rows omit it.

D: -
size: -
J: TRBJ1-4
V: TRBV19
DNA: TGTGCCAGTAGTATGGTGAGCGCAACTAATGAAAAACTGTTTTTT
CDR3: CASSMVSATNEKLFF

D: -
size: -
J: TRBJ1-2
V: TRBV5-4
DNA: TGTGCCAGCAGCCCCATTCACCAGGCCGGGAGGAACTATGGCTACACCTTC
CDR3: CASSPIHQAGRNYGYTF

D: -
size: -
J: TRBJ1-1
V: TRBV2
DNA: TGTGCCAGCAGTCGCATGACAGGTCGGACTGAAGCTTTCTTT
CDR3: CASSRMTGRTEAFF

D: TRBD1
size: once
J: TRBJ1-4
V: TRBV5-1
DNA: TGCGCCAGCAGCTTGGGGGGACAGTCCGGTGAAAAACTGTTTTTT
CDR3: CASSLGGQSGEKLFF

D: -
size: few
J: TRBJ1-5
V: TRBV19
DNA: TGTGCCAGTAGTATAGAGGGACATTCCACCTGGCAGCCCCAGCATTTT
CDR3: CASSIEGHSTWQPQHF

D: -
size: -
J: TRBJ1-2
V: TRBV2
DNA: TGTGCCAGCACGACAGCTAACTATGGCTACACCTTC
CDR3: CASTTANYGYTF

D: -
size: -
J: TRBJ1-1
V: TRBV2
DNA: TGTGCCAGCATCACTCCGCGGGGGAGGGGCTTACCATCAAACACTGAAGCTTTCTTT
CDR3: CASITPRGRGLPSNTEAFF

D: TRBD1
size: -
J: TRBJ1-1
V: TRBV27
DNA: TGTGCCAGTTTCAGGGGGAGGGTGAACACTGAAGCTTTCTTT
CDR3: CASFRGRVNTEAFF

D: -
size: -
J: TRBJ1-1
V: TRBV2
DNA: TGTGCCAGCAGTGAAGGGGCGGGTTTGAACACTGAAGCTTTCTTT
CDR3: CASSEGAGLNTEAFF

D: -
size: -
J: TRBJ2-3
V: TRBV5-4
DNA: TGTGCCAGCAGCTCACCCTGGGCGGGGAACACAGATACGCAGTATTTT
CDR3: CASSSPWAGNTDTQYF

D: TRBD1
size: -
J: TRBJ1-1
V: TRBV7-3
DNA: TGTGCCAGCAGCTTAGGGACAGGGCCGAACACTGAAGCTTTCTTT
CDR3: CASSLGTGPNTEAFF

D: TRBD1
size: -
J: TRBJ1-4
V: TRBV29-1
DNA: TGCAGCGCTACACAGACAGGGGTCAGAGAAAAACTGTTTTTT
CDR3: CSATQTGVREKLFF

D: -
size: -
J: TRBJ1-5
V: TRBV3-1/TRBV3-2
DNA: TGTGCCAGCAGCCAAGGCTCGGGCGTGGGACAGCCCCAGCATTTT
CDR3: CASSQGSGVGQPQHF

D: -
size: -
J: TRBJ1-1
V: TRBV4-2
DNA: TGTGCCAGCAGCCAAGAGGAGACAGGCATGAACACTGAAGCTTTCTTT
CDR3: CASSQEETGMNTEAFF

D: -
size: once
J: TRBJ1-3
V: TRBV3-1/TRBV3-2
DNA: TGTGCCAGCAGCCACCTAACAGGGAACACCATATATTTT
CDR3: CASSHLTGNTIYF

D: TRBD2
size: -
J: TRBJ2-3
V: TRBV5-6
DNA: TGTGCCAGCAGCTTGCGAGGAACTAGCGGGGTAGATACGCAGTATTTT
CDR3: CASSLRGTSGVDTQYF

D: -
size: -
J: TRBJ2-1
V: TRBV11-2
DNA: TGTGCCAGCACCCAGGGGAGCTCCTACAATGAGCAGTTCTTC
CDR3: CASTQGSSYNEQFF

D: -
size: -
J: TRBJ1-1
V: TRBV9
DNA: TGTGCCAGCAGCGTAAGCACAGATAGCACTGAAGCTTTCTTT
CDR3: CASSVSTDSTEAFF

D: -
size: once
J: TRBJ1-3
V: TRBV19
DNA: TGTGCCAGTAGTCGACCCGGGACGTTGGGAAACACCATATATTTT
CDR3: CASSRPGTLGNTIYF

D: -
size: -
J: TRBJ1-6
V: TRBV4-1
DNA: TGCGCCAGCAGCCAAGAGACGGGGGCAAGGTCACCCCTCCACTTT
CDR3: CASSQETGARSPLHF

D: -
size: -
J: TRBJ1-1
V: TRBV19
DNA: TGTGCCAGTAGTTCCCTGGGGGCTCGGGGCACTGAAGCTTTCTTT
CDR3: CASSSLGARGTEAFF

D: -
size: -
J: TRBJ2-5
V: TRBV14
DNA: TGTGCCAGCAGCCAGTGGCAGGGGGAGACCCAGTACTTC
CDR3: CASSQWQGETQYF

D: -
size: -
J: TRBJ1-1
V: TRBV9
DNA: TGTGCCAGCAGCGTAGGCAGGGTAGGGACTGAAGCTTTCTTT
CDR3: CASSVGRVGTEAFF

D: TRBD1
size: -
J: TRBJ1-1
V: TRBV28
DNA: TGTGCCAGCAGCCGCCGGGACAGGGACATCACTGAAGCTTTCTTT
CDR3: CASSRRDRDITEAFF

D: -
size: -
J: TRBJ2-3
V: TRBV28
DNA: TGTGCCAGCTTCTCCACAGATACGCAGTATTTT
CDR3: CASFSTDTQYF

D: -
size: -
J: TRBJ1-1
V: TRBV28
DNA: TGTGCCACGTCGGATCACAAAACTGAAGCTTTCTTT
CDR3: CATSDHKTEAFF

D: TRBD1
size: -
J: TRBJ1-2
V: TRBV12-3/TRBV12-4
DNA: TGTGCCAGCAGTCAGACAGGGGTGGACGGCTACACCTTC
CDR3: CASSQTGVDGYTF

D: TRBD1
size: -
J: TRBJ1-2
V: TRBV25-1
DNA: TGTGCCAGCAGTGACCCTGGGACAGGGCATTTTGGCTACACCTTC
CDR3: CASSDPGTGHFGYTF

D: -
size: -
J: TRBJ1-2
V: TRBV9
DNA: TGTGCCAGCAGCGTACTCAGGGGCTCCAACTATGGCTACACCTTC
CDR3: CASSVLRGSNYGYTF

D: TRBD1
size: once
J: TRBJ2-5
V: TRBV9
DNA: TGTGCCAGCAGCCCGTCGGACAGGCCGGAGACCCAGTACTTC
CDR3: CASSPSDRPETQYF

D: -
size: -
J: TRBJ2-3
V: TRBV20-1
DNA: TGCAGTGTGACGGACTGGGATACGCAGTATTTT
CDR3: CSVTDWDTQYF

D: -
size: -
J: TRBJ1-5
V: TRBV5-8
DNA: TGTGCCAGCAGCTTGGGACGGGGACACAGGGTAGGTCAGCCCCAGCATTTT
CDR3: CASSLGRGHRVGQPQHF

D: TRBD1
size: once
J: TRBJ2-5
V: TRBV24-1
DNA: TGTGCCACCAGTGACCCCGCGGGACAGGGAGGACGAGAGACCCAGTACTTC
CDR3: CATSDPAGQGGRETQYF

D: -
size: -
J: TRBJ2-2
V: TRBV18
DNA: TGTGCCAGCTCACCCTCCGGGACGGCGGCGAACACCGGGGAGCTGTTTTTT
CDR3: CASSPSGTAANTGELFF

D: -
size: -
J: TRBJ2-5
V: TRBV18
DNA: TGTGCCAGCTCATCAGTGACAACCTTTGGGCGCCAAGAGACCCAGTACTTC
CDR3: CASSSVTTFGRQETQYF

D: -
size: -
J: TRBJ2-3
V: TRBV18
DNA: TGTGCCAGCTCACCACCCCACGGCTATACGCAGTATTTT
CDR3: CASSPPHGYTQYF

D: -
size: -
J: TRBJ1-2
V: TRBV5-1
DNA: TGCGCCAGCAGCTTGAATAACTATGGCTACACCTTC
CDR3: CASSLNNYGYTF

D: -
size: -
J: TRBJ1-1
V: TRBV4-1
DNA: TGCGCCAGCAGCCAGGGGACCGAACCCAACACTGAAGCTTTCTTT
CDR3: CASSQGTEPNTEAFF

D: -
size: -
J: TRBJ1-5
V: TRBV18
DNA: TGTGCCAGCTCACCAACCACGAGCAATCAGCCCCAGCATTTT
CDR3: CASSPTTSNQPQHF

D: -
size: -
J: TRBJ1-5
V: TRBV2
DNA: TGTGCCAGCAGTACCGGGGCCATCAGCAATCAGCCCCAGCATTTT
CDR3: CASSTGAISNQPQHF

D: -
size: -
J: TRBJ1-6
V: TRBV3-1/TRBV3-2
DNA: TGTGCCAGCAGCCAAGATTTTGGGCCGGGGGGTTCACCCCTCCACTTT
CDR3: CASSQDFGPGGSPLHF

D: -
size: once
J: TRBJ1-4
V: TRBV21-1
DNA: TGTGCCAGCAGCACTAACTCTCCGGACAGGGGGAATGAAAAACTGTTTTTT
CDR3: CASSTNSPDRGNEKLFF

D: -
size: -
J: TRBJ1-5
V: TRBV10-3
DNA: TGTGCCATCAGTGAGTCGAGGGGGAGGGGTCAGCCCCAGCATTTT
CDR3: CAISESRGRGQPQHF

D: -
size: -
J: TRBJ1-5
V: TRBV2
DNA: TGTGCCAGCAGGGGCCTTCGGGGGCCCCAGCATTTT
CDR3: CASRGLRGPQHF

D: -
size: -
J: TRBJ1-1
V: TRBV4-1
DNA: TGCGCCAGCAGCCAAGATCGTTGGAACGGAGAAGCTTTCTTT
CDR3: CASSQDRWNGEAFF